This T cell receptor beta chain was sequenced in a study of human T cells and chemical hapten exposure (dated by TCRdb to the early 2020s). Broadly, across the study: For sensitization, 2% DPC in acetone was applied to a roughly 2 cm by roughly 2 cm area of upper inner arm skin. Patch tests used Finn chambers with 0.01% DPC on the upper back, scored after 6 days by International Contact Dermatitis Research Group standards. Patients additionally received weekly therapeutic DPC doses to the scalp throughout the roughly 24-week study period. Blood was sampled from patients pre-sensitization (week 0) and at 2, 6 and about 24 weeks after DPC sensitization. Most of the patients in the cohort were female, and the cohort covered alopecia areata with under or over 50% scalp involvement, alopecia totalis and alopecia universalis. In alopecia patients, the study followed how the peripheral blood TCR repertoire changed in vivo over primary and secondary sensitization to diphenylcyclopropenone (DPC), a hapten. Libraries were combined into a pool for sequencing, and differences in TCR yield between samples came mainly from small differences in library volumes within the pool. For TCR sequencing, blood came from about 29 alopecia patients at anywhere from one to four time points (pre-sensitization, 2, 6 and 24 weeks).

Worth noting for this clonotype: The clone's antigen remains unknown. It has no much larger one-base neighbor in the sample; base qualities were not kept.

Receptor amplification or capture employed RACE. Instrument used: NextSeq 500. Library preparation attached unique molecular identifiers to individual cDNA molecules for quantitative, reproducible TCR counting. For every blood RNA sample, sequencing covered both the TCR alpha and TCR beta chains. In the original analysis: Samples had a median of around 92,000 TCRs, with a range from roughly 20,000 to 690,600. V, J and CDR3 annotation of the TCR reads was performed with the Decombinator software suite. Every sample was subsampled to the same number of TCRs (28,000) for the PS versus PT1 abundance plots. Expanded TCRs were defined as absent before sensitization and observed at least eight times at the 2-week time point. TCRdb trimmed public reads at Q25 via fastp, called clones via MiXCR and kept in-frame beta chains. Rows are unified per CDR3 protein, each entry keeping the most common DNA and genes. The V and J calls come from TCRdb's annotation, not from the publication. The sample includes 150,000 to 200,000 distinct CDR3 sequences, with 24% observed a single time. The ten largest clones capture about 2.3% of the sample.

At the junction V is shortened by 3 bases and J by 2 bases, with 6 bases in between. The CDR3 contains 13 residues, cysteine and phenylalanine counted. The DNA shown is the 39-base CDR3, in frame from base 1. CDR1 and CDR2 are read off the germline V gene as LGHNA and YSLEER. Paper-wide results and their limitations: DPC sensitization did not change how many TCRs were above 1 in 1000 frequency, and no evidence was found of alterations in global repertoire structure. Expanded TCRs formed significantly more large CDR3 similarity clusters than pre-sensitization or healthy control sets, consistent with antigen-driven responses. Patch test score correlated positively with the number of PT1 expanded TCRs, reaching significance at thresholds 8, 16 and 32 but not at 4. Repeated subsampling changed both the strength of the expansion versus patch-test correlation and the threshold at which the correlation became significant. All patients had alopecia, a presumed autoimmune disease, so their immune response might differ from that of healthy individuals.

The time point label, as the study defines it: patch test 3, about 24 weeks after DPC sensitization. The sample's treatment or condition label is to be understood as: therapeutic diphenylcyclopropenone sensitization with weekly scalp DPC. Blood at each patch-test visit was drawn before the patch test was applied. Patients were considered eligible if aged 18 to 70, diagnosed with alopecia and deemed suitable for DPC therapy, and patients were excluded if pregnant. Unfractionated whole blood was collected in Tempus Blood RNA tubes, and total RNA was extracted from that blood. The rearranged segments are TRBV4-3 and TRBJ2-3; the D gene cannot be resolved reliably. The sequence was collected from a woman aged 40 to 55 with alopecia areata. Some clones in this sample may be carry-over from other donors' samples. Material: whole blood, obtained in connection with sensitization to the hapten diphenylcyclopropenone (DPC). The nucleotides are TGCGCCAGCAGCCACACCTCCACAGATACGCAGTATTTT. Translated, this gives CASSHTSTDTQYF.